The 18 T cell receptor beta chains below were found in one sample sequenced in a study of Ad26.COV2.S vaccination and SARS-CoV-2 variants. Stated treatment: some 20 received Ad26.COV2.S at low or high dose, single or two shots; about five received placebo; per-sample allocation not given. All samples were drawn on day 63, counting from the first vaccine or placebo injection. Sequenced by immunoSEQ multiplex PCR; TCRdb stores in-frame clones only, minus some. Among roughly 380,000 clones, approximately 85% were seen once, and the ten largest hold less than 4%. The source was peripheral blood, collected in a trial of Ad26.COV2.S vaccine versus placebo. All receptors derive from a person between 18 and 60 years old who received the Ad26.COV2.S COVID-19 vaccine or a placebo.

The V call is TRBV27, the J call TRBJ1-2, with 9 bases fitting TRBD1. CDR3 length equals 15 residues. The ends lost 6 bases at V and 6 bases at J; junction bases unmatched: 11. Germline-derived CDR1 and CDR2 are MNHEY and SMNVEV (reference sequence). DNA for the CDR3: TGTGCCAGCAGGGCCGCCGGGACAGGGAGTAATGGCTACACCTTC. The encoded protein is CASRAAGTGSNGYTF.

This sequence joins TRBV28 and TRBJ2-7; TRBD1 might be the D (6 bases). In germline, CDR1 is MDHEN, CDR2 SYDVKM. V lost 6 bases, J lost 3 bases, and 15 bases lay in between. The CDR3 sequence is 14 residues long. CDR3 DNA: TGTGCCAGCAGGTCTGGACAGAGTCTCTACGAGCAGTACTTC. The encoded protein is CASRSGQSLYEQYF.

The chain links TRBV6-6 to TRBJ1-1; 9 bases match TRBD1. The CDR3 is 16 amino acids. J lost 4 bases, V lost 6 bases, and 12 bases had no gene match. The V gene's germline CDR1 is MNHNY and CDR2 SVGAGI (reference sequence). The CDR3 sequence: CASRQKQGAGVTEAFF. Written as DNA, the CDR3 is TGTGCCAGCAGGCAAAAACAGGGGGCTGGTGTCACTGAAGCTTTCTTT.

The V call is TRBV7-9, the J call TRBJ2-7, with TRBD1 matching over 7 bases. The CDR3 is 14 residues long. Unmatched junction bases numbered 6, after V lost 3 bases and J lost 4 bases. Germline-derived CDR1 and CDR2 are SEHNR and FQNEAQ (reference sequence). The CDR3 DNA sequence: TGTGCCAGCAGCTTTGGGGACAGCGTTTACGAGCAGTACTTC. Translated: CASSFGDSVYEQYF.

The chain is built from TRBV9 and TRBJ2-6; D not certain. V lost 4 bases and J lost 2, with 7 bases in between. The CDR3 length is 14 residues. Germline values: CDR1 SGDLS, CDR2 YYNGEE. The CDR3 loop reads CASSQYPGANVLTF. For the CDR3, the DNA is TGTGCCAGCAGCCAATACCCTGGGGCCAACGTCCTGACTTTC. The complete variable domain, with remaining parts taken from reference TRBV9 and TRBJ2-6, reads DSGVTQTPKHLITATGQRVTLRCSPRSGDLSVYWYQQSLDQGLQFLIQYYNGEERAKGNILERFSAQQFPDLHSELNLSSLELGDSALYFCASSQYPGANVLTFGAGSRLTVL.

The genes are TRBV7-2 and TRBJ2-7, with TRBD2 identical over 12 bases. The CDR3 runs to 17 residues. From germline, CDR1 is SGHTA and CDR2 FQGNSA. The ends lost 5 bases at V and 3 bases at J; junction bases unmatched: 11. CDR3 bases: TGTGCCAGCAGCGGCCAGACTAGCGGGAGTATCTACTACGAGCAGTACTTC. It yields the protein CASSGQTSGSIYYEQYF.

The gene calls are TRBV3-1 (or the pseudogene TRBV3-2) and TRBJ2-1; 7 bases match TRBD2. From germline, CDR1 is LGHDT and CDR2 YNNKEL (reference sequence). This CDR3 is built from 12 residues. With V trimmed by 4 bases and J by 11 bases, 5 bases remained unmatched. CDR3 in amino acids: CASSPSSGQQFF. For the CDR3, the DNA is TGTGCCAGCAGCCCCTCTAGCGGACAGCAGTTCTTC.

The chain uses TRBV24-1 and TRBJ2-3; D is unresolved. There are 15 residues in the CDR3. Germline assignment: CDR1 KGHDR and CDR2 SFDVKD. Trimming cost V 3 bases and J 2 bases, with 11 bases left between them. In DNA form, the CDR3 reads TGTGCCACCAGTGATATCGGCATCTCCACAGATACGCAGTATTTT. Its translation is CATSDIGISTDTQYF.

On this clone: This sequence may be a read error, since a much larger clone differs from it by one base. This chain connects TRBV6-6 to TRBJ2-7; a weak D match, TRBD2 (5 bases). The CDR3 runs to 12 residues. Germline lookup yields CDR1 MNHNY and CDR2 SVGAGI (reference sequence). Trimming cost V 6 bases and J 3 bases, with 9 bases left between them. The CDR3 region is CASSQGSYEQYF. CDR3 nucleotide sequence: TGTGCCAGCAGCCAAGGGAGCTACGAGCAGTACTTC.

The CDR3 nucleotides are TGTGCTAGTGGTTCCGTGGTTCAGCCCCAGCATTTT. This codes for CASGSVVQPQHF. V usage is TRBV12-5 and J usage is TRBJ1-5; the D is unclear. V dropped 4 bases and J dropped 6 bases, with 7 bases sitting between them. The CDR3 runs 12 residues. The germline V gene has CDR1 LGHNT and CDR2 FRNRAP.

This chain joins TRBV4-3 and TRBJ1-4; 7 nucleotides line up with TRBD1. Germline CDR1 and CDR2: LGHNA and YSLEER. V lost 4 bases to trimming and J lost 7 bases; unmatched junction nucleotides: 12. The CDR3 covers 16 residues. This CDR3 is CASSPLPTGALEKLFF. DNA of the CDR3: TGCGCCAGCAGCCCCCTCCCAACAGGGGCGCTTGAAAAACTGTTTTTT.

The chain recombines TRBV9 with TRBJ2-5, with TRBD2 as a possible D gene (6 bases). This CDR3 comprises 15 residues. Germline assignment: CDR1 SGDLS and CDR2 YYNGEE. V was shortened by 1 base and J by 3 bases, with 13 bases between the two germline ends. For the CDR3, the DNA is TGTGCCAGCAGCGTAAGGGGTTCGGGGGAAGAGACCCAGTACTTC. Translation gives CASSVRGSGEETQYF.

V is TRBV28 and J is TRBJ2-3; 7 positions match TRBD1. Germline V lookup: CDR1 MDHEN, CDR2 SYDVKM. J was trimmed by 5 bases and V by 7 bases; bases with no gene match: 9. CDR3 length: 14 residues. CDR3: CASNLQGSKDTQYF. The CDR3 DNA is TGTGCCAGCAACTTACAGGGGTCCAAAGATACGCAGTATTTT.

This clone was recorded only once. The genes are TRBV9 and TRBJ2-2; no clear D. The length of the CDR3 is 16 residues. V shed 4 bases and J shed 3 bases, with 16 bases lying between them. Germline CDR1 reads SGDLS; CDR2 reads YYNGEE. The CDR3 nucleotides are TGTGCCAGCAGCATTCGGGCCGAACCCCACACCGGGGAGCTGTTTTTT. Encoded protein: CASSIRAEPHTGELFF.

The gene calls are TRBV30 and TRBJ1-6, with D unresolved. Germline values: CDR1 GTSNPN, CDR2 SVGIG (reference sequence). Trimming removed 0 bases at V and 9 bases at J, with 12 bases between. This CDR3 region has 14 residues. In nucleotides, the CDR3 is TGTGCCTGGAGTGTGGGATTAGATTTTTCACCCCTCCACTTT. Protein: CAWSVGLDFSPLHF.

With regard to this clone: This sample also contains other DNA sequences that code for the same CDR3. The CDR3 nucleotides are TGTGCCAGCAGCTTGGGTAGCTACAATGAGCAGTTCTTC. Protein product: CASSLGSYNEQFF. The chain has TRBV7-9 and TRBJ2-1; no clear D gene. Trimming removed 3 bases from V and 3 bases from J, with 6 bases in between. Germline V gives CDR1 SEHNR, CDR2 FQNEAQ (reference sequence). The CDR3 is 13 residues long.

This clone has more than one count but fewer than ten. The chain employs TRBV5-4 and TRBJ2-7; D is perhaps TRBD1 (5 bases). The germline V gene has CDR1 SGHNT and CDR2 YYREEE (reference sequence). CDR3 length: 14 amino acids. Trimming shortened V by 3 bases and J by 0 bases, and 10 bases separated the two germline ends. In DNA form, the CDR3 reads TGTGCCAGCAGCTCCCAGGGTGGCTCCTACGAGCAGTACTTC. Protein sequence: CASSSQGGSYEQYF.

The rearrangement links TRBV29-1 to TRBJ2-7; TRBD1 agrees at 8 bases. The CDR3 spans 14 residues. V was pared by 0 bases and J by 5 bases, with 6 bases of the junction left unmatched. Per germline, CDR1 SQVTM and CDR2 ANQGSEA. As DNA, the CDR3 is TGCAGCGTTGAAGACCCTGGACAGGGCGACGAGCAGTACTTC. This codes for CSVEDPGQGDEQYF.